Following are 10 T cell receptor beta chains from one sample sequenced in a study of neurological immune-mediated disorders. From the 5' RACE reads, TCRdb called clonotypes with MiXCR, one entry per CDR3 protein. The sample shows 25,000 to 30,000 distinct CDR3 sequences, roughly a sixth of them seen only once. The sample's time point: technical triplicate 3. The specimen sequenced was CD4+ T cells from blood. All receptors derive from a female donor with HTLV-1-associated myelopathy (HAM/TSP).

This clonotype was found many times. This chain's CDR3 is CASSRTSGSHNEQFF. The CDR3 region has the DNA TGTGCCAGCAGTCGGACTAGCGGATCCCACAATGAGCAGTTCTTC. The chain combines TRBV7-2 with TRBJ2-1; TRBD2 aligns across 10 bases. With 6 bases clipped from V and 5 bases from J, the junction kept 7 bases outside the gene matches. The CDR3 length is 15 residues. Germline V CDR1 and CDR2: SGHTA, FQGNSA.

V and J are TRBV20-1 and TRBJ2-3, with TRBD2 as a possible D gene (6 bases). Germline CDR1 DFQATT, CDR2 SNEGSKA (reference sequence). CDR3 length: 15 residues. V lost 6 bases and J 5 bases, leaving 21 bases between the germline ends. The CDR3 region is CSALGDSLRQDTQYF. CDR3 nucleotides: TGCAGTGCCCTAGGGGACTCCTTGAGACAAGATACGCAGTATTTT.

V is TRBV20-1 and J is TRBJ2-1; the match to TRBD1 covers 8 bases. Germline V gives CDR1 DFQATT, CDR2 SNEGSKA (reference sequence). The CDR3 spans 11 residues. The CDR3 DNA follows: TGCATTTCGAGACAGGGGACGGAGCAGTTCTTC. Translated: CISRQGTEQFF.

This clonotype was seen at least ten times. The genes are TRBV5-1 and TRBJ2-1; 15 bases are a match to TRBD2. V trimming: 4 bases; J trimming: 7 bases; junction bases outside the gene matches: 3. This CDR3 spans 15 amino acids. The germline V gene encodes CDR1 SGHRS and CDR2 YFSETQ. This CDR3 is CASSLGLAGGNEQFF. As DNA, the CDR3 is TGCGCCAGCAGCCTAGGACTAGCGGGAGGGAATGAGCAGTTCTTC.

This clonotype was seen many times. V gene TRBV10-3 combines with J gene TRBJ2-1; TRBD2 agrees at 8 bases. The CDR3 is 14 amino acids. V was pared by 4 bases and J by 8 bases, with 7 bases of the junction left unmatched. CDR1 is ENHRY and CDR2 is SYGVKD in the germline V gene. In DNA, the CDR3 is TGTGCCATCAGTGGTACTAGCGGCTGGTATGAGCAGTTCTTC. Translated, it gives CAISGTSGWYEQFF.

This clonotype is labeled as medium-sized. The CDR3: CASSSDRANTDTQYF. CDR3 DNA: TGCGCCAGCAGCTCCGACAGGGCGAACACAGATACGCAGTATTTT. The gene calls are TRBV5-1 and TRBJ2-3; 7 bases agree with TRBD1. Germline CDR1 SGHRS, CDR2 YFSETQ. Trimming cost V 3 bases and J 2 bases; bases outside gene matches: 6. The CDR3 length is 15 residues.

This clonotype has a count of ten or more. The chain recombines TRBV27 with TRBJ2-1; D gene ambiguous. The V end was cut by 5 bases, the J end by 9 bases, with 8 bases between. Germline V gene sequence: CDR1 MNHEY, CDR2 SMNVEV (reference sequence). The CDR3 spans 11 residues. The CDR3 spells CASSGAFEQFF. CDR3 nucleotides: TGTGCCAGCAGTGGAGCCTTTGAGCAGTTCTTC.

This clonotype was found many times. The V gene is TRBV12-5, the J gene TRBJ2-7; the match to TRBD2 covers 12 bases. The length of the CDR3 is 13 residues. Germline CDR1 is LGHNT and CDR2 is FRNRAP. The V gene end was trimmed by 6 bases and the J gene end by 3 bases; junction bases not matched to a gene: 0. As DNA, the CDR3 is TGTGCTAGTGGGACTAGCGGGGGCTACGAGCAGTACTTC. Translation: CASGTSGGYEQYF.

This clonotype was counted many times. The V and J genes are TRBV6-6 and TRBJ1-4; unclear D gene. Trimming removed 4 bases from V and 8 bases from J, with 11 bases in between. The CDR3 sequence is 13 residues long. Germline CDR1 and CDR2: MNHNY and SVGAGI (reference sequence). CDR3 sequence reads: CASSSVPGEKLFF. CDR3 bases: TGTGCCAGCAGTTCAGTCCCTGGGGAAAAACTGTTTTTT.

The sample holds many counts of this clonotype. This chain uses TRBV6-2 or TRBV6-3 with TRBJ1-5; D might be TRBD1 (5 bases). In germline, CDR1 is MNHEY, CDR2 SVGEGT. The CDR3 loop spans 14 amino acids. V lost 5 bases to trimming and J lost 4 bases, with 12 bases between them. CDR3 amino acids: CASSGDGGNQPQHF. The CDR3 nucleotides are TGTGCCAGCAGTGGCGACGGGGGGAATCAGCCCCAGCATTTT.